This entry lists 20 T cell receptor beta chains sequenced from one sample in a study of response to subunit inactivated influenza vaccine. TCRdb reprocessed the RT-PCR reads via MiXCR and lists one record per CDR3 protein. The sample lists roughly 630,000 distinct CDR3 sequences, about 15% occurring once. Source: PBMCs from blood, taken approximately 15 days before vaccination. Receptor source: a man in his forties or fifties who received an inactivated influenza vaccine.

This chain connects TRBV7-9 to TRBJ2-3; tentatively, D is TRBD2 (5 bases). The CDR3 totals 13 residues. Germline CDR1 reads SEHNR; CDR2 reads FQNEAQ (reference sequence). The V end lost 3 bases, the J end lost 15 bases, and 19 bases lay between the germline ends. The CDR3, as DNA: TGTGCCAGCAGCTTGGACTCGGCGGTGGGGTTTTATTTT. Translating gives CASSLDSAVGFYF.

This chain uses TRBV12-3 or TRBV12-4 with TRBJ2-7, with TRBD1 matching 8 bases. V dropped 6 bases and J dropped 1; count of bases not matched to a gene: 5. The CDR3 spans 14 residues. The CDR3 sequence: CASRETGESYEQYF. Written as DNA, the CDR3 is TGTGCCAGCAGAGAGACAGGGGAGTCCTACGAGCAGTACTTC.

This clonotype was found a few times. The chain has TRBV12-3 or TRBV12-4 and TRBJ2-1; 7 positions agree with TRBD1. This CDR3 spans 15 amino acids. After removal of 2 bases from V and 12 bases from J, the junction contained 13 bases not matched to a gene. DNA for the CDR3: TGTGCCAGCAGTTTAAGGTTGACAGGGATGGTCGGGCAGTTCTTC. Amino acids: CASSLRLTGMVGQFF.

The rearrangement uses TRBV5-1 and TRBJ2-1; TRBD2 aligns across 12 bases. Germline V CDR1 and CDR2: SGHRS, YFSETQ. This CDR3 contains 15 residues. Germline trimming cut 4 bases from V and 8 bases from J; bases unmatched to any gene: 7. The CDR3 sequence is CASSPGTSGWDEQFF. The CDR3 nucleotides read TGCGCCAGCAGCCCGGGGACTAGCGGGTGGGATGAGCAGTTCTTC.

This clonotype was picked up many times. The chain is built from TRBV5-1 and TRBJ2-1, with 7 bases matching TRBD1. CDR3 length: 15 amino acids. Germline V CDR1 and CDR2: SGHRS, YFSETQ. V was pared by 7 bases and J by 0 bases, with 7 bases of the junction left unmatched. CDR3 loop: CASSYGDSSYNEQFF. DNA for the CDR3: TGCGCCAGCTCTTACGGGGACAGCTCCTACAATGAGCAGTTCTTC.

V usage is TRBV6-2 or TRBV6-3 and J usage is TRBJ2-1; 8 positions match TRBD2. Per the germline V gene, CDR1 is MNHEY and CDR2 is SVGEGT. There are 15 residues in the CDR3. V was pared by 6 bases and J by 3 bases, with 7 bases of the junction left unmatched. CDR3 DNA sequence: TGTGCCAGCAGAGCTACTAGCGGTCACTACAATGAGCAGTTCTTC. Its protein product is CASRATSGHYNEQFF.

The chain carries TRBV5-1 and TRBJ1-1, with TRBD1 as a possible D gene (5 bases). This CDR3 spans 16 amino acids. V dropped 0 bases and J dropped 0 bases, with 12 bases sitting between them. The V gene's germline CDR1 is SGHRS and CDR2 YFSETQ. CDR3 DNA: TGCGCCAGCAGCTTGGGCGGGACCTCGATGAACACTGAAGCTTTCTTT. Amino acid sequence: CASSLGGTSMNTEAFF.

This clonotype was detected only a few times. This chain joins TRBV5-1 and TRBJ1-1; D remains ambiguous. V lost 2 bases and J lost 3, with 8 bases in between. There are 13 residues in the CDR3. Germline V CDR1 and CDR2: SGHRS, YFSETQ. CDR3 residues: CASSFGEDTEAFF. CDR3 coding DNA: TGCGCCAGCAGCTTTGGAGAGGACACTGAAGCTTTCTTT. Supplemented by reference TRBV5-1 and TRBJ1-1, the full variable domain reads KAGVTQTPRYLIKTRGQQVTLSCSPISGHRSVSWYQQTPGQGLQFLFEYFSETQRNKGNFPGRFSGRQFSNSRSEMNVSTLELGDSALYLCASSFGEDTEAFFGQGTRLTVV.

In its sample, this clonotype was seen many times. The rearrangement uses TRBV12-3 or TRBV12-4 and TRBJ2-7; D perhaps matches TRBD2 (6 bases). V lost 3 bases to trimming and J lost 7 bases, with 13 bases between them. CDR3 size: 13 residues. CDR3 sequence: CASSLDGGMEQYF. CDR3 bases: TGTGCCAGCAGTTTGGACGGGGGTATGGAGCAGTACTTC.

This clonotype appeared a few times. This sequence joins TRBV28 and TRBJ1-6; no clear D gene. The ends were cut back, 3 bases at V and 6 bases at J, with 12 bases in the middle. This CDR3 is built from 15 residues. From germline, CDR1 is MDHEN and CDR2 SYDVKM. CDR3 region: CASSLPSGVNSPLHF. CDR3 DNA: TGTGCCAGCAGTTTGCCGTCCGGGGTTAATTCACCCCTCCACTTT.

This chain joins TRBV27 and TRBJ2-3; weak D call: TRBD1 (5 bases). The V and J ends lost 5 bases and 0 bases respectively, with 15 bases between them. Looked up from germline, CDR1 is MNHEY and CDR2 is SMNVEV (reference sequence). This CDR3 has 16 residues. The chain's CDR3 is CASSTRQPASTDTQYF. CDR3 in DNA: TGTGCCAGCAGTACCCGACAGCCAGCTAGCACAGATACGCAGTATTTT.

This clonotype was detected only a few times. The CDR3 DNA follows: TGTGCCAGCACAGACCGACAGGGGGCGTCCACCTTAGTAACCAATGAGCAGTTCTTC. Its translation is CASTDRQGASTLVTNEQFF. The chain links TRBV11-1 to TRBJ2-1; 10 bases align to TRBD1. Germline V gene data show CDR1 as SGHAT and CDR2 as FQDESV (reference sequence). V lost 7 bases and J lost 6; bases outside the gene matches: 21. There are 19 residues in the CDR3.

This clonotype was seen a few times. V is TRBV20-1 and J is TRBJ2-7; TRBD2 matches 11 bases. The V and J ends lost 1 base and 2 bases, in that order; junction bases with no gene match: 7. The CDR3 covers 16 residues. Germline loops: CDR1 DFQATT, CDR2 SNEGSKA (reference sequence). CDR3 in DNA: TGCAGTGCTAGAGCCCCCCTAGCGGGAGGAACCTACGAGCAGTACTTC. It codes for CSARAPLAGGTYEQYF.

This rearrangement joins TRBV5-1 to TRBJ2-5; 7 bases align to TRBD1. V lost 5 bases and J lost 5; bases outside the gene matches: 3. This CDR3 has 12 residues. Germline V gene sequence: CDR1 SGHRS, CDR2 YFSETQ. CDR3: CASRGQLETQYF. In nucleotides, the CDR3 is TGCGCCAGCAGGGGACAGTTGGAGACCCAGTACTTC.

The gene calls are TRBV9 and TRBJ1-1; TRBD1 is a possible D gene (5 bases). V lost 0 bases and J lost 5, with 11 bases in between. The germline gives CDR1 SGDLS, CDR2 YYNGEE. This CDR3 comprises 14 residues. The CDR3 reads CASSVGLGTTEAFF. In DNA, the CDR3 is TGTGCCAGCAGCGTAGGGTTAGGGACGACTGAAGCTTTCTTT.

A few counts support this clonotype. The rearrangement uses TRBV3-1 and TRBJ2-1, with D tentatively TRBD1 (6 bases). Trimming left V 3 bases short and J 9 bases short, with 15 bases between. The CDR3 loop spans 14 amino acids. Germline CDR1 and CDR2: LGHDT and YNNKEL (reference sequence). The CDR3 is CASSHRGARVEQFF. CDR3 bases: TGTGCCAGCAGCCACAGGGGCGCCAGGGTTGAGCAGTTCTTC.

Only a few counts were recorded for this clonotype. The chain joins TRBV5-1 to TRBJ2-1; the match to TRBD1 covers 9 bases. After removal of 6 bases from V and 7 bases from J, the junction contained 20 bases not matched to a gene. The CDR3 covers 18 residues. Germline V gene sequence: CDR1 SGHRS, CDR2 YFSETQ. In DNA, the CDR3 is TGCGCCAGCAACAAGGACAGGGGCCTTTCCGGGATGAGGAATGAGCAGTTCTTC. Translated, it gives CASNKDRGLSGMRNEQFF.

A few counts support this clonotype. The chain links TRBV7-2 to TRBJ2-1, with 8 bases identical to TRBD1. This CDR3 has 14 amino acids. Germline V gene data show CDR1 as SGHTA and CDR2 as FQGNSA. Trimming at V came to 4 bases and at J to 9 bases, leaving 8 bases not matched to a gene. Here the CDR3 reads CASSSIGQGAEQFF. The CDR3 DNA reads TGTGCCAGCAGCTCCATTGGACAGGGCGCTGAGCAGTTCTTC.

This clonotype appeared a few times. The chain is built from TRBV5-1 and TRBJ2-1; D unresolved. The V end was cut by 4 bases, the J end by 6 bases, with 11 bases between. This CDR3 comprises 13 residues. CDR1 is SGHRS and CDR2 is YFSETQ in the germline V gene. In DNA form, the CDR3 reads TGCGCCAGCAGCCGAAAGGGTGCCAATGAGCAGTTCTTC. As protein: CASSRKGANEQFF.

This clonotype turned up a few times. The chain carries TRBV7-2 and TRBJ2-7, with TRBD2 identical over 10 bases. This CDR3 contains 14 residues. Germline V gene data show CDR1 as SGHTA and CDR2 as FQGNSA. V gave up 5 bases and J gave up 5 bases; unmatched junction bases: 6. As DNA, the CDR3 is TGTGCCAGCAGCATTGGCGGGACTAGCGACGAGCAGTACTTC. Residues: CASSIGGTSDEQYF.